This TCR beta chain was identified during a study of shared clonotypes between healthy human individuals. Clones were sequenced by immunoSEQ multiplex PCR, and TCRdb holds only the in-frame ones, with some missing. The sample lists approximately 1,000,000 clones, about 72% occurring once. V dropped 3 bases and J dropped 5 bases, with 8 bases sitting between them. CDR1 is DFQATT, CDR2 SNEGSKA, per germline (reference sequence). The CDR3 consists of 11 residues. Into CD45RA+ naive and CD45RA-negative memory subsets, the CD4+ cells were split. The clonotype comes from a man between 18 and 35 years old in good health. Some clones in this sample may be carry-over from other donors' samples. Sequencing was done on a sample of memory CD4+ T cells from PBMCs. The subset here: CD45RA-negative fraction. The chain has TRBV20-1 and TRBJ2-7; D possibly corresponds to TRBD1 (5 bases). CDR3 sequence: CSASRVHEQYF. Here the CDR3 DNA reads TGCAGTGCTAGCAGGGTGCACGAGCAGTACTTC.